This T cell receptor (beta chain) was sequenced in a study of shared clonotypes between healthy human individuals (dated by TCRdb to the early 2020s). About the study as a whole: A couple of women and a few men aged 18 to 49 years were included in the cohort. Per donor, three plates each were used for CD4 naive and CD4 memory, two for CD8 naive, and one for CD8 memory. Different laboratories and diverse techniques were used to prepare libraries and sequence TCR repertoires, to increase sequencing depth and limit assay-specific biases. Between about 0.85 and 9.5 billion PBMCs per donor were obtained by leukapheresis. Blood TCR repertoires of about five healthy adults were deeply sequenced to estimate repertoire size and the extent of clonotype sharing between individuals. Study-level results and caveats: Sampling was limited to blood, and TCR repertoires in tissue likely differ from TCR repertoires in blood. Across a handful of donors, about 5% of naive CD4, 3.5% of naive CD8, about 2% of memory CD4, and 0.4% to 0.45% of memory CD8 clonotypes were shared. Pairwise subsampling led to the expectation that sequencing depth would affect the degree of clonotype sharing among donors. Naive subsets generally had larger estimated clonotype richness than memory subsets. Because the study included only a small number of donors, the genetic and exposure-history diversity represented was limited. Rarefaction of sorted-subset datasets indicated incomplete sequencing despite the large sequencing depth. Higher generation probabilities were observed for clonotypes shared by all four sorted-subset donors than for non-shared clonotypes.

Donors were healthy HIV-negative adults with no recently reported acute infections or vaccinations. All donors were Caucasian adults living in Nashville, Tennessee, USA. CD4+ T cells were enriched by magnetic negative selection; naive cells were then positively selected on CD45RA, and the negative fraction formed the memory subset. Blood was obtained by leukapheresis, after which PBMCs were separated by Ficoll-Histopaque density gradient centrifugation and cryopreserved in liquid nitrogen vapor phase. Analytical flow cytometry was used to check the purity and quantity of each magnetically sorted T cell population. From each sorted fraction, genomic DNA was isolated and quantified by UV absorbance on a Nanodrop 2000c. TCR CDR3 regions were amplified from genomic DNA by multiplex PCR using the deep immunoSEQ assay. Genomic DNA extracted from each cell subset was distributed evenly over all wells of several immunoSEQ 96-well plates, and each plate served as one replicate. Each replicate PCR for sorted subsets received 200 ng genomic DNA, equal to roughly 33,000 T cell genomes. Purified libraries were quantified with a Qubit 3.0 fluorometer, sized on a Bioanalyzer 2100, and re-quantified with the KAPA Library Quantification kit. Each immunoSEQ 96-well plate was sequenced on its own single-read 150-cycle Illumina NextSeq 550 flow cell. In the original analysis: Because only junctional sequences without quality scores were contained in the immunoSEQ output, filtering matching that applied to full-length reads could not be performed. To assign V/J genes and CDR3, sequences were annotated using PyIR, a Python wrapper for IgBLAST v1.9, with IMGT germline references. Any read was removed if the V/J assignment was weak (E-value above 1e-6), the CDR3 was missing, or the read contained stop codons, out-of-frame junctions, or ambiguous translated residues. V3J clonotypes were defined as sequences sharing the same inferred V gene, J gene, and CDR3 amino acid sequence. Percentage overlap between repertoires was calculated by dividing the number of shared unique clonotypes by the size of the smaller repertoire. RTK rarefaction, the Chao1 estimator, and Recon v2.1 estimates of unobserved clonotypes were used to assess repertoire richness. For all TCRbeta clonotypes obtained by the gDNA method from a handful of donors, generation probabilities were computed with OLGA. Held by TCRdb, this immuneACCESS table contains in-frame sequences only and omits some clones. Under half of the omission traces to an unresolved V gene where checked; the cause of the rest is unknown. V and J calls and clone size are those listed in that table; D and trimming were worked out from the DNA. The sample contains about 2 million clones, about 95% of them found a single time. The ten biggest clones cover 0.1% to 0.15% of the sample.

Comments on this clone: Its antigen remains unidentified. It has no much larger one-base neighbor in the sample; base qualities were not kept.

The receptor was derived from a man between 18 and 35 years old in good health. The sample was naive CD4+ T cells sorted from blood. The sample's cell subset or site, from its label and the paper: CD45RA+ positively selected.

The CDR3: CASSLSGRRMEKLFF. In nucleotides, the sequence is TGTGCCAGCAGTTTATCAGGGCGGCGAATGGAAAAACTGTTTTTT. The chain was built from TRBV6-5 and TRBJ1-4; TRBD1 could be the D gene, as 5 bases match. The germline ends are 17 bases apart after V is trimmed by 4 bases and J by 8 bases. The CDR3 numbers 15 residues from cysteine through phenylalanine. The DNA shown is the 45-base CDR3, in frame from base 1. CDR1 and CDR2 are read off the germline V gene as MNHEY and SVGAGI.